This TCR beta chain was captured by sequencing in a study of metastatic and nonmetastatic thyroid tumors. Ahead of thyroid surgery, no patient had received treatment of any kind. Looked up from germline, CDR1 is SGHTA and CDR2 is FQGNSA. The CDR3 has 13 residues. V lost 7 bases to trimming and J lost 4 bases, with 12 bases between them. TCRdb redid the clone calls on the PCR reads using MiXCR. This table has about 23,000 clones, roughly 20% appearing once. This clone was seen many times. The source material was blood. The receptor was derived from a female donor with papillary thyroid cancer or a benign thyroid nodule (not recorded which). Some clones in this sample may be carry-over from other donors' samples. This chain links TRBV7-2 with TRBJ2-3, with D tentatively TRBD1 or TRBD2 (5 bases each). Written as DNA, the CDR3 is TGTGCCAGCACCCCCCTGGGGGCAGATACGCAGTATTTT. This gives the protein CASTPLGADTQYF. The variable domain in full, with the rest retrieved from reference TRBV7-2 and TRBJ2-3, is GAGVSQSPSNKVTEKGKDVELRCDPISGHTALYWYRQSLGQGLEFLIYFQGNSAPDKSGLPSDRFSAERTGGSVSTLTIQRTQQEDSAVYLCASTPLGADTQYFGPGTRLTVL.